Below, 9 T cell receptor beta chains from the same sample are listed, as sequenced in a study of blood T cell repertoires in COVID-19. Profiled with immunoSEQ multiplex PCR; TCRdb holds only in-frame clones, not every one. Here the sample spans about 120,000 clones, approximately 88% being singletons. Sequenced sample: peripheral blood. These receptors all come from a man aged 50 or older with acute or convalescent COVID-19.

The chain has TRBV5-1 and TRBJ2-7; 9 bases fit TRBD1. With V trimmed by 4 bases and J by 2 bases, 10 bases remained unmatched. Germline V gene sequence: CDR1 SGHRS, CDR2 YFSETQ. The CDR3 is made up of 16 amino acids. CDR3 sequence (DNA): TGCGCCAGCAGCCGCGGCCGGGACAGGGTAACCTACGAGCAGTACTTC. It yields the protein CASSRGRDRVTYEQYF.

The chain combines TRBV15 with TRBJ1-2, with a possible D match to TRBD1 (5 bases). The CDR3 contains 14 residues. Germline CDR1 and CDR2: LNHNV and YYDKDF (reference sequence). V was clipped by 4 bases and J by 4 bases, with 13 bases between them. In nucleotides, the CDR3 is TGTGCCACCAGCAATGAGGTCGGGGGCTATGGCTACACCTTC. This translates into CATSNEVGGYGYTF.

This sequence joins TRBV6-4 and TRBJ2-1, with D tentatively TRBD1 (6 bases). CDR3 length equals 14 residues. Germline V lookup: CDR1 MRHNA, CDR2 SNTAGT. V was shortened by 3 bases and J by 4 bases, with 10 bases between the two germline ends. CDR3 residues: CASSEYGQYNEQFF. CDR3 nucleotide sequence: TGTGCCAGCAGTGAGTATGGACAGTACAATGAGCAGTTCTTC.

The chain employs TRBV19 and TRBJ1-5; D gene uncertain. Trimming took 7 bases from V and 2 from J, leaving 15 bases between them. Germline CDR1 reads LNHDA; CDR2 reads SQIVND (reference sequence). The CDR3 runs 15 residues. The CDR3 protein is CASIRTFGGNQPQHF. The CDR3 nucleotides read TGTGCCAGTATTCGGACCTTCGGGGGCAATCAGCCCCAGCATTTT.

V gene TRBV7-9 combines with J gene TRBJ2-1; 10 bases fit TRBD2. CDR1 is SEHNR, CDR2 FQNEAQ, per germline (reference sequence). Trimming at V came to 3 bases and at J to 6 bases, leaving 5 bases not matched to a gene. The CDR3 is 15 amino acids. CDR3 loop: CASSLGSGRLNEQFF. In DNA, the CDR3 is TGTGCCAGCAGCTTGGGTAGCGGGAGGCTCAATGAGCAGTTCTTC.

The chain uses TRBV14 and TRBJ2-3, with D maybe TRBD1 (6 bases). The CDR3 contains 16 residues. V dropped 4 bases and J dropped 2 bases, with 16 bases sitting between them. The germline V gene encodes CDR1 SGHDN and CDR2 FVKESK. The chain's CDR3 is CASSLTGTSLTDTQYF. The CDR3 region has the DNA TGTGCCAGCAGCCTCACCGGGACATCACTCACAGATACGCAGTATTTT. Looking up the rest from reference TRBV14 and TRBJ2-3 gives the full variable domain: EAGVTQFPSHSVIEKGQTVTLRCDPISGHDNLYWYRRVMGKEIKFLLHFVKESKQDESGMPNNRFLAERTGGTYSTLKVQPAELEDSGVYFCASSLTGTSLTDTQYFGPGTRLTVL.

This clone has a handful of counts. The CDR3 bases are TGTGCCAGCAGTTACTCGTCGTCAGTAGGGAGCTATGGCTACACCTTC. Its protein is CASSYSSSVGSYGYTF. V usage is TRBV6-2 or TRBV6-3 and J usage is TRBJ1-2; D gene unclear. Germline CDR1 is MNHEY and CDR2 is SVGEGT. V lost 0 bases to trimming and J lost 4 bases, with 15 bases between them. The CDR3 is 16 residues long.

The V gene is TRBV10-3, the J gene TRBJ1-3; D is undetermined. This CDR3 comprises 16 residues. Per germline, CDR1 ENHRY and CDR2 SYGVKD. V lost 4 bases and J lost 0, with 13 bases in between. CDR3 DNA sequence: TGTGCCATCAGTGGGTGGAGTGACTTCTCTGGAAACACCATATATTTT. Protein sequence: CAISGWSDFSGNTIYF.

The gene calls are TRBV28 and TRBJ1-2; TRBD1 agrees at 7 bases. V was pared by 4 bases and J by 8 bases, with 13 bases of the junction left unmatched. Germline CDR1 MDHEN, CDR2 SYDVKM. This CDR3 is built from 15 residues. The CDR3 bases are TGTGCCAGCAGTTCGAAGACAGGGACGACCCGAGGCTACACCTTC. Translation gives CASSSKTGTTRGYTF.